This is a list of T cell receptor beta chains from one sample in a study of shared clonotypes between healthy human individuals. Repertoires were generated with immunoSEQ multiplex PCR, while TCRdb's copy carries only in-frame clones and drops some. The sample lists approximately 440,000 clones, 60% to 80% occurring once. Sequencing input: PBMCs. The receptor set was obtained from a woman aged 40 to 50 in good health. Some clones in this sample may be carry-over from other donors' samples. Each CDR3 is given with its conserved first and last residue. A D gene is named only where the DNA matches it firmly. A clone size is listed for some rows: how often the clone was seen (once, few, many), or a class if it is expanded.

clone size	V gene	D gene	J gene	CDR3 protein	CDR3 DNA
-	TRBV27	-	TRBJ2-7	CASSRAGTVSYEQYF	TGTGCCAGCAGTCGGGCCGGGACGGTCTCCTACGAGCAGTACTTC
few	TRBV6-1	-	TRBJ2-6	CATGSDSAGANVLTF	TGTGCCACCGGATCCGACTCGGCAGGGGCCAACGTCCTGACTTTC
many	TRBV6-1	-	TRBJ2-1	CASIHSGGNEQFF	TGTGCCAGCATACACAGCGGAGGGAATGAGCAGTTCTTC
-	TRBV27	-	TRBJ2-7	CASSRLGGPYEQYF	TGTGCCAGCAGTCGTTTAGGGGGGCCCTACGAGCAGTACTTC
-	TRBV6-1	TRBD1	TRBJ1-4	CASRPTGNEKLFF	TGTGCCAGCAGACCGACAGGGAACGAAAAACTGTTTTTT
-	TRBV30	-	TRBJ1-5	CAWARGRDQPQHF	TGTGCCTGGGCGCGGGGGCGGGACCAGCCCCAGCATTTT
many	TRBV28	-	TRBJ2-3	CASSFRGHGTDTQYF	TGTGCCAGCAGTTTTCGGGGACATGGCACAGATACGCAGTATTTT
-	TRBV18	TRBD2	TRBJ2-7	CASSPLPSGASYEQYF	TGTGCCAGCTCACCACTTCCTAGCGGAGCTTCCTACGAGCAGTACTTC
-	TRBV7-2	-	TRBJ1-1	CASSYPTPNTEAFF	TGTGCCAGCAGCTACCCGACGCCTAACACTGAAGCTTTCTTT
-	TRBV5-1	TRBD1	TRBJ2-2	CASSFEARGPTNTGELFF	TGCGCCAGCAGCTTTGAGGCCAGGGGGCCTACGAACACCGGGGAGCTGTTTTTT
-	TRBV7-3	TRBD1	TRBJ2-5	CASSLTSESGGTETQYF	TGTGCCAGCAGCTTAACGAGTGAATCAGGGGGCACAGAGACCCAGTACTTC
-	TRBV5-1	-	TRBJ1-1	CASSPGTSYTEAFF	TGCGCCAGCAGCCCGGGGACATCTTACACTGAAGCTTTCTTT
-	TRBV19	-	TRBJ1-5	CASSIGLGLNQPQHF	TGTGCCAGTAGTATAGGTTTGGGGCTCAATCAGCCCCAGCATTTT
-	TRBV10-3	TRBD2	TRBJ2-2	CAISESGLAIGELFF	TGTGCCATCAGTGAGTCCGGACTAGCGATCGGGGAGCTGTTTTTT
few	TRBV2	-	TRBJ2-1	CASSAMSGGEQFF	TGTGCCAGCAGTGCCATGAGTGGTGGTGAGCAGTTCTTC
few	TRBV27	TRBD2	TRBJ2-7	CASSLGRGEQYF	TGTGCCAGCAGTTTGGGGAGGGGCGAGCAGTACTTC
-	TRBV18	-	TRBJ1-1	CASSTGWESTEAFF	TGTGCCAGCTCAACCGGTTGGGAAAGCACTGAAGCTTTCTTT
-	TRBV25-1	-	TRBJ2-2	CASSEQGSGELFF	TGTGCCAGCAGTGAGCAGGGTAGCGGGGAGCTGTTTTTT
-	TRBV2	-	TRBJ1-4	CASSADSATNEKLFF	TGTGCCAGCAGTGCTGACAGTGCAACTAATGAAAAACTGTTTTTT
-	TRBV27	-	TRBJ2-7	CASSTTLATSSYEQYF	TGTGCCAGCAGTACCACCCTAGCTACGAGCTCCTACGAGCAGTACTTC
-	TRBV7-2	-	TRBJ2-7	CASSLSSYEQYF	TGTGCCAGCAGCCTGAGCTCCTACGAGCAGTACTTC
-	TRBV6-5	TRBD2	TRBJ2-1	CASWGGLANEQFF	TGTGCCAGCTGGGGGGGACTAGCCAATGAGCAGTTCTTC
-	TRBV4-1	TRBD1	TRBJ1-5	CASSQTTGTGWHQPQHF	TGCGCCAGCAGCCAAACTACCGGGACAGGGTGGCATCAGCCCCAGCATTTT
-	TRBV11-2	-	TRBJ1-2	CASSPLQGLAYGYTF	TGTGCCAGCAGCCCCCTACAAGGGTTGGCCTATGGCTACACCTTC
-	TRBV10-3	-	TRBJ1-4	CAISARTGRDGEKLFF	TGTGCCATCAGTGCCCGAACGGGCAGGGATGGTGAAAAACTGTTTTTT
-	TRBV7-2	-	TRBJ1-1	CASSLRRNTEAFF	TGTGCCAGCAGCTTGCGGAGGAACACTGAAGCTTTCTTT
-	TRBV4-2	TRBD2	TRBJ2-7	CASSHRLAGGYEQYF	TGTGCCAGCAGCCACCGACTAGCGGGGGGCTACGAGCAGTACTTC
-	TRBV1	-	TRBJ2-1	CTSNGLFNEQFF	TGCACCAGCAACGGACTCTTCAATGAGCAGTTCTTC
-	TRBV23-1	TRBD1	TRBJ2-7	CASSQSRPGGSYEQYF	TGCGCCAGCAGTCAATCGAGGCCAGGGGGAAGCTACGAGCAGTACTTC
-	TRBV28	TRBD1	TRBJ1-5	CASSPTGTGGSNQPQHF	TGTGCCAGCAGCCCCACCGGGACAGGTGGGAGCAATCAGCCCCAGCATTTT
-	TRBV30	-	TRBJ1-2	CAWTRGTNIRDGYTF	TGTGCCTGGACCCGAGGAACAAACATACGCGATGGCTACACCTTC
-	TRBV29-1	-	TRBJ2-7	CSVLVGGRDEQYF	TGCAGCGTACTCGTCGGGGGGCGGGACGAGCAGTACTTC
-	TRBV30	-	TRBJ2-5	CAWSVRTQYF	TGTGCCTGGAGTGTCCGAACCCAGTACTTC
-	TRBV14	-	TRBJ1-2	CASSYRPIYGYTF	TGTGCCAGCAGTTACAGGCCGATCTATGGCTACACCTTC
few	TRBV7-2	TRBD2	TRBJ2-7	CASRLGGASASYEQYF	TGTGCCAGCAGGTTGGGAGGGGCTAGCGCCTCCTACGAGCAGTACTTC
-	TRBV30	-	TRBJ1-5	CAWSVPGGNQPQHF	TGTGCCTGGAGTGTACCCGGTGGCAATCAGCCCCAGCATTTT
-	TRBV28	-	TRBJ2-2	CASSLLGLQNTGELFF	TGTGCCAGCAGTTTATTAGGCCTGCAGAACACCGGGGAGCTGTTTTTT
-	TRBV2	TRBD2	TRBJ2-7	CASSGASGRSYEQYF	TGTGCCAGCTCCGGGGCTAGCGGGAGGTCCTACGAGCAGTACTTC
many	TRBV19	-	TRBJ1-2	CASTALNSDGYTF	TGTGCCAGTACCGCCCTCAACTCAGATGGCTACACCTTC
-	TRBV28	-	TRBJ1-2	CASIAGRNYGYTF	TGTGCCAGCATCGCAGGGCGGAACTATGGCTACACCTTC
-	TRBV5-1	-	TRBJ2-2	CASKDTDTGELFF	TGCGCCAGCAAGGACACCGACACCGGGGAGCTGTTTTTT